This T cell receptor (beta chain) came from a study of read filtering for tumor transcriptome and immune sequencing. V was cut by 7 bases and J by 6 bases, with 17 bases left in between. The CDR3 sequence is 14 residues long. Germline V lookup: CDR1 SGHVS, CDR2 FQNEAQ. Bone marrow was sampled from every patient at the time of active disease. Molecular barcoded adaptors covering alpha/delta and beta/gamma chains were used on approximately 400 ng RNA. TCRdb ran MiXCR on the reads and lists one entry per CDR3 protein. The sample lists 120,000 or so distinct CDR3 sequences; approximately 12% were seen once. This clonotype was counted a few times. A read error may explain this, as a much larger clone is one base away.

Sequencing input: a population of CD138-negative cells sorted from bone marrow. The sequence derives from a donor aged 40 or over with multiple myeloma. The gene calls are TRBV7-8 and TRBJ2-3, with D tentatively TRBD1 or TRBD2 (5 bases each). CDR3 in amino acids: CASTSGRVSDTQYF. The CDR3 bases are TGTGCCAGCACCTCGGGACGAGTCTCTGATACGCAGTATTTT. Full variable domain (outside the CDR3, taken from reference TRBV7-8 and TRBJ2-3): GAGVSQSPRYKVAKRGQDVALRCDPISGHVSLFWYQQALGQGPEFLTYFQNEAQLDKSGLPSDRFFAERPEGSVSTLKIQRTQQEDSAVYLCASTSGRVSDTQYFGPGTRLTVL.